The 27 T cell receptor beta chains reported below all come from one sample, sequenced in a study of blood T cell repertoires in COVID-19. Method: immunoSEQ multiplex PCR; TCRdb's copy keeps in-frame clones and lacks some. The table shows about 160,000 clones, with 79% occurring only once. Sequencing input: peripheral blood. These receptors were obtained from a woman in her fifties or sixties with COVID-19, enrolled during active disease.

The V gene is TRBV28, the J gene TRBJ1-2; the D gene is possibly TRBD1 (5 bases). V gave up 5 bases and J gave up 4 bases, with 17 bases separating them. The V gene's germline CDR1 is MDHEN and CDR2 SYDVKM. This CDR3 comprises 15 residues. The CDR3 is CASSLPGRSFYGYTF. The CDR3 nucleotides are TGTGCCAGCAGTCTCCCAGGGCGATCTTTCTATGGCTACACCTTC.

The rearrangement joins TRBV7-9 to TRBJ2-6, with D tentatively TRBD2 (5 bases). CDR3 length: 14 amino acids. CDR1 and CDR2 (germline): SEHNR, FQNEAQ (reference sequence). Trimming cost V 5 bases and J 0 bases, with 5 bases left between them. The CDR3 bases are TGTGCCAGCAGCACTAGCTCTGGGGCCAACGTCCTGACTTTC. Translation gives CASSTSSGANVLTF.

This clone was detected only a few times. The V and J genes are TRBV4-2 and TRBJ2-6; TRBD1 is a possible D gene (6 bases). Trimming cost V 1 base and J 0 bases, with 7 bases left between them. CDR1 is LGHNA and CDR2 is YNFKEQ in the germline V gene. This CDR3 has 16 residues. This CDR3 is CASSQGTASGANVLTF. In DNA form, the CDR3 reads TGTGCCAGCAGCCAAGGGACAGCCTCTGGGGCCAACGTCCTGACTTTC.

The J gene is TRBJ1-6, the V gene TRBV10-3; possibly TRBD1 for D (6 bases). The CDR3 has 17 amino acids. Germline CDR1 reads ENHRY; CDR2 reads SYGVKD. V was trimmed by 2 bases and J by 9 bases, leaving 20 bases between them. The CDR3 bases are TGTGCCATCAGTGAGCGAGGGGGAAGCCCCTCAGGTTCACCCCTCCACTTT. This sequence encodes CAISERGGSPSGSPLHF.

The CDR3: CASSLRGLAGVHTDTQYF. For the CDR3, the DNA is TGTGCCAGCAGCCTCCGGGGACTAGCGGGGGTCCACACAGATACGCAGTATTTT. The rearrangement links TRBV4-2 to TRBJ2-3, with TRBD2 identical over 14 bases. Germline loops: CDR1 LGHNA, CDR2 YNFKEQ. V dropped 4 bases and J dropped 2; count of bases not matched to a gene: 8. This CDR3 spans 18 amino acids.

This sequence joins TRBV25-1 and TRBJ1-6; weak D call: TRBD1 (6 bases). This CDR3 spans 15 amino acids. With 2 bases removed from V and 10 bases from J, the gap between germline ends came to 15 bases. The germline V gene has CDR1 MGHDK and CDR2 SYGVNS. The CDR3 nucleotides read TGTGCCAGCAGTGAAATCAGGGGCAAGGGCTCACCCCTCCACTTT. It translates to CASSEIRGKGSPLHF.

The chain combines TRBV6-1 with TRBJ1-2; 7 bases align to TRBD1. Germline V gene lookup returns CDR1 MNHNS and CDR2 SASEGT. The CDR3 has 14 amino acids. Trimming removed 1 base from V and 5 bases from J; junction bases left unmatched: 4. The CDR3 DNA is TGTGCCAGCAGTGAAGGGACAGGAGGGTATGGCTACACCTTC. Its protein product is CASSEGTGGYGYTF.

The chain recombines TRBV11-2 with TRBJ2-5; D gene unclear. Germline CDR1 SGHAT, CDR2 FQNNGV. Trimming took 2 bases from V and 2 from J, leaving 6 bases between them. There are 13 residues in the CDR3. CDR3 in amino acids: CASSLFGQETQYF. DNA of the CDR3: TGTGCCAGCAGCTTATTCGGTCAAGAGACCCAGTACTTC.

This clone has a handful of counts. The chain employs TRBV14 and TRBJ2-5; tentative D call: TRBD1 (5 bases). The CDR3 runs 15 residues. Germline V CDR1 and CDR2: SGHDN, FVKESK. V lost 0 bases and J 4 bases, leaving 12 bases between the germline ends. The chain's CDR3 is CASSQDVQGPETQYF. CDR3 DNA: TGTGCCAGCAGCCAAGATGTCCAGGGCCCAGAGACCCAGTACTTC.

This sequence joins TRBV7-6 and TRBJ2-7, with TRBD1 matching over 9 bases. V shed 1 base and J 7 bases; nucleotides not matched to a gene: 11. CDR3 length: 16 residues. CDR1 SGHVS and CDR2 FNYEAQ come from the germline V gene. The CDR3 is CASSLGNVGTGLEQYF. CDR3 sequence (DNA): TGTGCCAGCAGCTTAGGGAACGTTGGGACAGGGCTAGAGCAGTACTTC.

For the CDR3, the DNA is TGTGCCAGCAGCGACGGACTAGCGGGAGGGCCTTCCGCCGAGCAGTACTTC. Translating gives CASSDGLAGGPSAEQYF. This sequence joins TRBV7-2 and TRBJ2-7, with 15 bases that match TRBD2. Per the germline V gene, CDR1 is SGHTA and CDR2 is FQGNSA. V lost 5 bases and J lost 6; bases outside the gene matches: 11. This CDR3 has 17 residues.

The rearrangement links TRBV27 to TRBJ2-1; 7 bases map to TRBD1. This CDR3 region has 15 residues. V lost 5 bases, J lost 2 bases, and 6 bases stayed unmatched. CDR1 is MNHEY, CDR2 SMNVEV, per germline (reference sequence). The CDR3 DNA reads TGTGCCAGCAGTACCTACAGGGGAACCTACAATGAGCAGTTCTTC. This translates into CASSTYRGTYNEQFF.

V usage is TRBV4-2 and J usage is TRBJ2-7; 10 positions agree with TRBD1. Germline V gene data show CDR1 as LGHNA and CDR2 as YNFKEQ. With 5 bases clipped from V and 5 bases from J, the junction kept 6 bases outside the gene matches. This CDR3 comprises 14 residues. CDR3 DNA sequence: TGTGCCAGCAGCACCCGGACAGGGGGGCACGAGCAGTACTTC. It is translated as CASSTRTGGHEQYF.

The V call is TRBV6-2 or TRBV6-3, the J call TRBJ2-2, with D possibly being TRBD2 (5 bases). Germline CDR1 reads MNHEY; CDR2 reads SVGEGT. Deletions cut 5 bases from V and 6 bases from J, with 10 bases between. The CDR3 is 13 amino acids. In nucleotides, the CDR3 is TGTGCCAGCAGTCGTTCCGGGGCCGGGGAGCTGTTTTTT. Translation gives CASSRSGAGELFF.

This chain uses TRBV30 with TRBJ2-1; TRBD2 agrees at 9 bases. The CDR3 has 15 residues. Trimming cost V 8 bases and J 0 bases; bases outside gene matches: 8. Germline CDR1 GTSNPN, CDR2 SVGIG (reference sequence). CDR3 protein: CAQAGGPSSYNEQFF. The CDR3 DNA is TGTGCCCAAGCGGGAGGCCCGAGCTCCTACAATGAGCAGTTCTTC.

The V and J genes are TRBV6-5 and TRBJ2-7, with 7 bases matching TRBD1. CDR1 and CDR2 from the germline V gene are MNHEY and SVGAGI. With 6 bases clipped from V and 3 bases from J, the junction kept 11 bases outside the gene matches. The CDR3 sequence is 15 residues long. Written as DNA, the CDR3 is TGTGCCAGCAGGTCTTCCTCGGGACAGAGCTACGAGCAGTACTTC. Protein product: CASRSSSGQSYEQYF.

The chain uses TRBV4-2 and TRBJ2-2; TRBD2 agrees at 12 bases. CDR3 length equals 17 residues. V lost 9 bases, J lost 0 bases, and 8 bases stayed unmatched. From germline, CDR1 is LGHNA and CDR2 YNFKEQ. The CDR3 region has the DNA TGTGCCAGTAGGACTAGCGGGGCCTTCGCGAACACCGGGGAGCTGTTTTTT. Residues: CASRTSGAFANTGELFF.

The V gene is TRBV5-1, the J gene TRBJ1-3, with a tentative D call TRBD1 (5 bases). Germline CDR1 is SGHRS and CDR2 is YFSETQ. The V end lost 0 bases, the J end lost 0 bases, and 16 bases lay between the germline ends. This CDR3 spans 18 amino acids. The chain's CDR3 is CASSLEGPGVGSGNTIYF. The CDR3 DNA sequence: TGCGCCAGCAGCTTGGAGGGCCCGGGGGTCGGCTCTGGAAACACCATATATTTT.

The rearrangement uses TRBV3-1 (or the pseudogene TRBV3-2) and TRBJ1-1; D possibly corresponds to TRBD1 (6 bases). Looked up from germline, CDR1 is LGHDT and CDR2 is YNNKEL (reference sequence). V gave up 4 bases and J gave up 11 bases, with 14 bases separating them. This CDR3 has 12 amino acids. The CDR3 here is CASSLERGGAFF. The CDR3 DNA reads as TGTGCCAGCAGCCTCGAAAGGGGGGGTGCTTTCTTT.

This clone was observed once. This sequence joins TRBV19 and TRBJ1-1; 8 bases match TRBD1. CDR1 and CDR2 (germline): LNHDA, SQIVND (reference sequence). J gave up 4 bases and V 2 bases, and 3 bases lay outside the gene matches. CDR3 length: 14 residues. The CDR3 bases are TGTGCCAGTAGTATATACAGGGGGAGCACTGAAGCTTTCTTT. This encodes CASSIYRGSTEAFF.

The chain recombines TRBV7-2 with TRBJ1-2; 7 nucleotides agree with TRBD1. The CDR3 length is 15 residues. Germline trimming cut 0 bases from V and 4 bases from J; bases unmatched to any gene: 5. Germline V gives CDR1 SGHTA, CDR2 FQGNSA. The CDR3 DNA follows: TGTGCCAGCAGCTTAGCGGGACAGAGGGGCTATGGCTACACCTTC. This sequence encodes CASSLAGQRGYGYTF.

V usage is TRBV6-2 or TRBV6-3 and J usage is TRBJ2-5; TRBD2 matches at 8 bases. CDR1 MNHEY and CDR2 SVGEGT come from the germline V gene. This CDR3 is built from 15 residues. Trimming cost V 0 bases and J 1 base; bases outside gene matches: 1. For the CDR3, the DNA is TGTGCCAGCAGTTACTCACTAGCGGCCCAAGAGACCCAGTACTTC. Protein sequence: CASSYSLAAQETQYF.

The V gene is TRBV15, the J gene TRBJ2-7, with 7 bases fitting TRBD2. This CDR3 is built from 14 residues. The V segment lost 1 base and the J segment 3 bases; nucleotides outside the gene matches: 3. Looked up from germline, CDR1 is LNHNV and CDR2 is YYDKDF (reference sequence). CDR3 sequence: CATSRGGSGYEQYF. The CDR3 DNA sequence: TGTGCCACCAGCAGAGGCGGGAGTGGCTACGAGCAGTACTTC.

This clone is labeled as medium-sized. V gene TRBV28 combines with J gene TRBJ1-5; D is unresolved. The CDR3 contains 12 residues. Deletions cut 5 bases from V and 4 bases from J, with 6 bases between. Germline V gene sequence: CDR1 MDHEN, CDR2 SYDVKM. The CDR3 DNA reads TGTGCCAGCAGTCTTACTAATCAGCCCCAGCATTTT. Translating gives CASSLTNQPQHF. The entire variable domain, with the rest obtained from reference TRBV28 and TRBJ1-5, is as follows: DVKVTQSSRYLVKRTGEKVFLECVQDMDHENMFWYRQDPGLGLRLIYFSYDVKMKEKGDIPEGYSVSREKKERFSLILESASTNQTSMYLCASSLTNQPQHFGDGTRLSIL.

The chain employs TRBV3-1 (or the pseudogene TRBV3-2) and TRBJ2-5, with 8 bases that match TRBD2. Germline loops: CDR1 LGHDT, CDR2 YNNKEL (reference sequence). With V trimmed by 3 bases and J by 5 bases, 8 bases remained unmatched. This CDR3 is built from 15 residues. The CDR3 loop reads CASSHSGEGGETQYF. CDR3 DNA: TGTGCCAGCAGCCATAGCGGGGAGGGGGGGGAGACCCAGTACTTC.

The genes are TRBV20-1 and TRBJ2-7; 8 positions agree with TRBD2. CDR1 is DFQATT, CDR2 SNEGSKA, per germline (reference sequence). V lost 3 bases, J lost 0 bases, and 4 bases stayed unmatched. The CDR3 sequence is 14 residues long. The CDR3 sequence is CSASKTSGSYEQYV. CDR3 DNA: TGCAGTGCTAGTAAAACTAGCGGCTCCTACGAGCAGTACGTC.

The chain has TRBV2 and TRBJ2-3; D remains ambiguous. Germline CDR1 and CDR2: SNHLY and FYNNEI. The CDR3 is 13 amino acids. With 3 bases removed from V and 6 bases from J, the gap between germline ends came to 10 bases. The CDR3 loop is CASSEALGDTQYF. The CDR3 bases are TGTGCCAGCAGTGAGGCCCTCGGGGATACGCAGTATTTT.